The 20 T cell receptor beta chains below all came from one sample that was sequenced in a study of blood T cells in healthy people across ages (dated by TCRdb to 2015 to 2017). The library was obtained by 5' RACE. The data were produced on an Illumina HiSeq 2500. A second PCR of roughly 7 to 12 cycles was performed with a sample-barcoded 5' primer and a J-beta primer mix. Clones were called with MiXCR by TCRdb after fastp trimmed the public reads at Q25, and only in-frame beta chains were retained. Entries are consolidated by CDR3 protein sequence, retaining the most common genes and DNA. For this sample the table gives more than 800,000 distinct CDR3 sequences, of which under 55% were detected only once. Jointly, the top ten make up approximately 17% of the sample. Sequencing was done on a sample of blood. The origin of the receptors is a woman in her sixties in good health.

The J gene is TRBJ1-6, the V gene TRBV27, with unresolved D. Germline V gene sequence: CDR1 MNHEY, CDR2 SMNVEV (reference sequence). Trimming pared 7 bases from V and 4 bases from J, leaving 17 bases between. The CDR3 totals 16 residues. The CDR3 nucleotides are TGTGCCAGCAACCCCCGGATGAGTGGTTATAATTCACCCCTCCACTTT. It is translated as CASNPRMSGYNSPLHF.

V and J are TRBV7-9 and TRBJ2-7, with 8 bases that match TRBD1. The DNA end favors TRBJ2-5, so the J call may be wrong. CDR3 size: 15 residues. Germline V gene lookup returns CDR1 SEHNR and CDR2 FQNEAQ (reference sequence). As DNA, the CDR3 is TGTGCCAGCAGCCCCCTAGCGCGGACAGGGGAGACCCAGTACTTC. Protein: CASSPLARTGETQYF.

The V and J genes are TRBV29-1 and TRBJ2-7; 10 bases match TRBD2. V lost 4 bases to trimming and J lost 5 bases; unmatched junction nucleotides: 11. The germline V gene has CDR1 SQVTM and CDR2 ANQGSEA. The CDR3 sequence is 15 residues long. The CDR3 coding sequence is TGCAGCGTTGCGGAGCTAGCGGGAGTCCCCGACGAGCAGTACTTC. The encoded protein is CSVAELAGVPDEQYF.

This clonotype has a handful of counts. The chain is built from TRBV3-1 and TRBJ2-5; D is uncertain. From germline, CDR1 is LGHDT and CDR2 YNNKEL (reference sequence). The V end was cut by 4 bases, the J end by 2 bases, with 14 bases between. This CDR3 is built from 15 residues. The chain's CDR3 is CASSLRRQVQETQYF. CDR3 nucleotides: TGTGCCAGCAGCCTAAGACGGCAGGTTCAAGAGACCCAGTACTTC.

V usage is TRBV3-1 and J usage is TRBJ1-5; the D gene is possibly TRBD1 (5 bases). Trimming removed 0 bases at V and 8 bases at J, with 14 bases between. This CDR3 is 15 amino acids long. The V gene's germline CDR1 is LGHDT and CDR2 YNNKEL (reference sequence). CDR3 coding DNA: TGTGCCAGCAGCCAAGAGCCGACGGGACTCAAGCCCCAGCATTTT. Translating it yields CASSQEPTGLKPQHF.

The chain links TRBV21-1 to TRBJ2-7; TRBD1, the table's D call, was not compared with the DNA. TRBV21-1 is assigned pseudogene status. The CDR3 loop spans 16 amino acids. CDR3: CASSNNRGTPTYEQYF. In DNA form, the CDR3 reads TGTGCCAGCAGCAACAACAGGGGGACACCTACCTACGAGCAGTACTTC.

This clonotype was seen a handful of times. The CDR3 nucleotides are TGTGCCAGCAGTGGCGACCCGTATAGCAATCAGCCCCAGCATTTT. This sequence encodes CASSGDPYSNQPQHF. The chain has TRBV6-1 and TRBJ1-5; D is undetermined. The CDR3 totals 15 residues. V was clipped by 4 bases and J by 0 bases, with 10 bases between them. CDR1 and CDR2 (germline): MNHNS, SASEGT.

V gene TRBV7-9 combines with J gene TRBJ1-2, with 8 nucleotides matching TRBD1. V lost 5 bases to trimming and J lost 4 bases; unmatched junction nucleotides: 9. The CDR3 runs to 15 residues. Germline CDR1 is SEHNR and CDR2 is FQNEAQ (reference sequence). CDR3 DNA: TGTGCCAGCAGCACAGGGGGGAATTCCGCCTATGGCTACACCTTC. Translated: CASSTGGNSAYGYTF. The whole variable domain, remainder taken from reference TRBV7-9 and TRBJ1-2, is DTGVSQNPRHKITKRGQNVTFRCDPISEHNRLYWYRQTLGQGPEFLTYFQNEAQLEKSRLLSDRFSAERPKGSFSTLEIQRTEQGDSAMYLCASSTGGNSAYGYTFGSGTRLTVV.

This clonotype has just a few counts. The chain has TRBV2 and TRBJ1-4, with TRBD1 matching 8 bases. This CDR3 is built from 15 residues. Losses at the gene ends were 4 bases for V and 5 bases for J; bases not matched to a gene: 6. Germline loops: CDR1 SNHLY, CDR2 FYNNEI. CDR3 sequence: CASSVWTGPNEKLFF. The CDR3, as DNA: TGTGCCAGCAGTGTTTGGACAGGGCCCAATGAAAAACTGTTTTTT.

The genes are TRBV7-8 and TRBJ1-2; D unresolved. Germline CDR1 and CDR2: SGHVS and FQNEAQ. The length of the CDR3 is 13 residues. Trimming removed 1 base from V and 3 bases from J, with 6 bases in between. Written as DNA, the CDR3 is TGTGCCAGCAGCTTAGTAACAGACTATGGCTACACCTTC. It encodes CASSLVTDYGYTF.

The rearrangement links TRBV4-1 to TRBJ2-1; 10 bases line up with TRBD2. The CDR3 consists of 17 residues. The V segment lost 2 bases and the J segment 1 base; nucleotides outside the gene matches: 5. Germline V gives CDR1 MGHRA, CDR2 YSYEKL. CDR3: CASSQSSGRVSYNEQFF. DNA of the CDR3: TGCGCCAGCAGCCAATCTAGCGGGAGAGTTTCCTACAATGAGCAGTTCTTC.

The chain carries TRBV4-1 and TRBJ2-3, with 8 nucleotides matching TRBD2. Germline loops: CDR1 MGHRA, CDR2 YSYEKL. The CDR3 length is 17 residues. With V trimmed by 1 base and J by 5 bases, 11 bases remained unmatched. This CDR3 is CASSQVREGPGKDTQYF. In DNA, the CDR3 is TGCGCCAGCAGCCAAGTACGGGAGGGCCCTGGCAAAGATACGCAGTATTTT.

In its sample, this clonotype was seen a few times. This chain uses TRBV7-9 with TRBJ2-5, with TRBD2 matching 9 bases. V lost 7 bases to trimming and J lost 1 base; unmatched junction nucleotides: 10. The germline V gene encodes CDR1 SEHNR and CDR2 FQNEAQ (reference sequence). There are 16 residues in the CDR3. The CDR3 region is CASTLTKREAQETQYF. The CDR3 coding sequence is TGTGCCAGCACCCTAACTAAGCGGGAGGCCCAAGAGACCCAGTACTTC. The full variable domain, its missing parts supplied by reference TRBV7-9 and TRBJ2-5, is DTGVSQNPRHKITKRGQNVTFRCDPISEHNRLYWYRQTLGQGPEFLTYFQNEAQLEKSRLLSDRFSAERPKGSFSTLEIQRTEQGDSAMYLCASTLTKREAQETQYFGPGTRLLVL.

The chain combines TRBV6-2 or TRBV6-3 with TRBJ1-2; D uncertain. Germline V gene data show CDR1 as MNHEY and CDR2 as SVGEGT. V was pared by 2 bases and J by 7 bases, with 14 bases between. CDR3 length: 14 amino acids. The CDR3 region is CASSYLVGYRGYTF. The CDR3, as DNA: TGTGCCAGCAGTTACCTGGTTGGTTATCGTGGCTACACCTTC.

Note on this clonotype: Given a much more abundant clone one base away, this may be a read error. The chain employs TRBV5-1 and TRBJ1-5; D perhaps matches TRBD1 (5 bases). The V end lost 0 bases, the J end lost 3 bases, and 7 bases lay between the germline ends. CDR3 length: 14 residues. Germline V gene sequence: CDR1 SGHRS, CDR2 YFSETQ. Here the CDR3 reads CASSLEGANQPQHF. The CDR3, as DNA: TGCGCCAGCAGCTTGGAAGGGGCCAATCAGCCCCAGCATTTT.

This clonotype was counted only a few times. V gene TRBV20-1 combines with J gene TRBJ1-5; D possibly corresponds to TRBD1 (6 bases). This CDR3 region has 15 residues. V lost 3 bases to trimming and J lost 7 bases, with 19 bases between them. The germline CDR1 and CDR2 sequences are DFQATT and SNEGSKA (reference sequence). The CDR3 reads CSASLGGRGGQPQHF. The CDR3 nucleotides are TGCAGTGCTAGTTTAGGAGGCAGGGGCGGCCAGCCCCAGCATTTT.

The gene calls are TRBV6-1 and TRBJ2-1; 14 bases are a match to TRBD2. The V gene end was trimmed by 6 bases and the J gene end by 9 bases; junction bases not matched to a gene: 7. This CDR3 comprises 15 residues. The germline V gene encodes CDR1 MNHNS and CDR2 SASEGT. DNA for the CDR3: TGTGCCAGCAGGCAAGGGACTAGCGGGAGTCGTGAGCAGTTCTTC. The encoded protein is CASRQGTSGSREQFF.

The CDR3 coding sequence is TGCGCCAGCAGCTTGGAGGCTAGCGGGAGTATTTCCTACAATGAGCAGTTCTTC. Translation gives CASSLEASGSISYNEQFF. V usage is TRBV5-1 and J usage is TRBJ2-1; 10 bases agree with TRBD2. Germline CDR1 and CDR2: SGHRS and YFSETQ. This CDR3 comprises 18 residues. Trimming removed 0 bases from V and 1 base from J; junction bases left unmatched: 7.

This clonotype has just a few counts. The gene calls are TRBV12-3 or TRBV12-4 and TRBJ2-3, with D unresolved. Trimming pared 5 bases from V and 4 bases from J, leaving 7 bases between. The CDR3 consists of 12 residues. The CDR3 reads CASSPESDTQYF. CDR3 bases: TGTGCCAGCAGTCCAGAGTCAGATACGCAGTATTTT.

The chain combines TRBV15 with TRBJ2-5; D might be TRBD1 or TRBD2, each matching 5 bases. The DNA end lines up better with TRBJ2-7; the J call may be wrong. This CDR3 region has 16 residues. Germline-derived CDR1 and CDR2 are LNHNV and YYDKDF (reference sequence). The CDR3 region is CATSRVVGVDTHEQYF. DNA for the CDR3: TGTGCCACCAGCAGAGTGGTGGGGGTCGATACCCACGAGCAGTACTTC.